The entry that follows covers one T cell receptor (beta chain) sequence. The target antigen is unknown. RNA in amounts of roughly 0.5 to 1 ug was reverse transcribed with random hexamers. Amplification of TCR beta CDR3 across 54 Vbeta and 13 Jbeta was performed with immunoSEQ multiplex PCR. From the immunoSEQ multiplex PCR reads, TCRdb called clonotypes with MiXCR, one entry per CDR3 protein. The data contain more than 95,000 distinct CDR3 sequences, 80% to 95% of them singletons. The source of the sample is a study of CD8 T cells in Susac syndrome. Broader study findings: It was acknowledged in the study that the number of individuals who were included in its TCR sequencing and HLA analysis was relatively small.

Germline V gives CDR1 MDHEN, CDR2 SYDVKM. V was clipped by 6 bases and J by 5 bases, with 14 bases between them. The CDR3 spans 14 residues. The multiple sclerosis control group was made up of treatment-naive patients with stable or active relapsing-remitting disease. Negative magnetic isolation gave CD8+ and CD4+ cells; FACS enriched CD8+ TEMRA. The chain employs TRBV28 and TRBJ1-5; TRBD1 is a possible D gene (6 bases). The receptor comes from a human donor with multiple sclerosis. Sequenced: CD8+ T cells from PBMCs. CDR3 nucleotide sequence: TGTGCCAGCAGGCTGACAGGTTCCCATCAGCCCCAGCATTTT. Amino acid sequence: CASRLTGSHQPQHF.